This passage covers 29 T cell receptor beta chains from one sample sequenced in a study of post-analysis software for immune sequencing data. These TCRs' antigens remain unknown. Unique molecular identifiers were present in the TCR beta cDNA libraries. From the PCR reads, TCRdb called clonotypes with MiXCR, one entry per CDR3 protein. The sample holds hundreds of thousands of distinct CDR3 sequences, 55% to 60% seen once. Study conclusions and caveats: About 5 TRBV segments (TRBV5-6, TRBV5-1 and TRBV20-1 among them) occurred more frequently in patients than in controls.

The source material was blood. The receptors derive from a girl aged 2-10 years with multiple sclerosis.

V gene TRBV14 combines with J gene TRBJ1-6, with D possibly matching TRBD1 (5 bases). With 4 bases removed from V and 10 bases from J, the gap between germline ends came to 11 bases. CDR1 is SGHDN and CDR2 is FVKESK in the germline V gene. The CDR3 is 13 amino acids. CDR3 loop: CASSRRNRSPLHF. The DNA for the CDR3 is TGTGCCAGCAGCCGCCGGAACAGGTCACCCCTCCACTTT.

The V gene is TRBV29-1, the J gene TRBJ2-3, with no clear D. From germline, CDR1 is SQVTM and CDR2 ANQGSEA. This CDR3 is 13 amino acids long. The germline V and J ends were trimmed by 4 bases and 1 base, with 9 bases remaining between them. Here the CDR3 reads CSVVSRGTDTQYF. The CDR3 DNA reads TGCAGCGTTGTATCTAGGGGCACAGATACGCAGTATTTT.

The chain has TRBV5-1 and TRBJ2-7, with TRBD2 matching 8 bases. The junction had 10 bases not matched to a gene; V was cut back by 0 bases and J by 5 bases. The CDR3 length is 16 residues. Germline CDR1 and CDR2: SGHRS and YFSETQ. The CDR3 loop reads CASSLEGRAGADEQYF. The CDR3 coding sequence is TGCGCCAGCAGCTTGGAGGGGAGAGCGGGAGCTGACGAGCAGTACTTC.

The CDR3 is CASSLRGGPFGVHEQFF. The CDR3 DNA reads TGTGCCAGCAGTTTGCGGGGGGGGCCGTTTGGAGTCCATGAGCAGTTCTTC. The chain is built from TRBV27 and TRBJ2-1; 9 positions agree with TRBD2. In germline, CDR1 is MNHEY, CDR2 SMNVEV (reference sequence). Trimming cost V 3 bases and J 8 bases; bases outside gene matches: 14. The CDR3 is made up of 17 amino acids.

The chain employs TRBV24-1 and TRBJ2-3, with D perhaps TRBD1 (5 bases). The length of the CDR3 is 15 residues. V gave up 0 bases and J gave up 4 bases, with 10 bases separating them. Germline V gene lookup returns CDR1 KGHDR and CDR2 SFDVKD. CDR3 DNA sequence: TGTGCCACCAGTGATTTGGGGCAGGGCCCAGATACGCAGTATTTT. Protein: CATSDLGQGPDTQYF.

This clonotype was counted only a few times. The chain uses TRBV20-1 and TRBJ2-1, with 16 bases lining up with TRBD2. Germline V gene sequence: CDR1 DFQATT, CDR2 SNEGSKA (reference sequence). Trimming took 5 bases from V and 4 from J; bases not matched to a gene: 8. This CDR3 contains 17 residues. Here the CDR3 DNA reads TGCAGTGCTTCGGGGACTAGCGGGAGGGCTTTTTACAATGAGCAGTTCTTC. This translates into CSASGTSGRAFYNEQFF.

V usage is TRBV5-1 and J usage is TRBJ2-1; TRBD1 might be the D (5 bases). Trimming removed 0 bases from V and 0 bases from J, with 16 bases in between. Germline V gives CDR1 SGHRS, CDR2 YFSETQ. The CDR3 covers 18 residues. The CDR3 DNA sequence: TGCGCCAGCAGCTTGGTTCAGGACACTCAAAGCTCCTACAATGAGCAGTTCTTC. Translated: CASSLVQDTQSSYNEQFF.

This clonotype appeared a few times. The chain joins TRBV6-6 to TRBJ2-4; 7 bases line up with TRBD2. The DNA end is a closer match to TRBJ2-7, so the J assignment may be wrong. This CDR3 is built from 13 residues. Germline lookup yields CDR1 MNHNY and CDR2 SVGAGI (reference sequence). This CDR3 is CASSRAGAYEQYF. The CDR3 region has the DNA TGTGCCAGCTCCCGGGCGGGGGCCTACGAGCAGTACTTC.

The chain employs TRBV4-1 and TRBJ1-4; D call uncertain. CDR1 MGHRA and CDR2 YSYEKL come from the germline V gene. This CDR3 contains 16 residues. The V gene lost 3 bases and the J gene lost 7 bases, with 18 bases spanning the gap. The CDR3 reads CASSHLSDRRGEKLFF. CDR3 DNA: TGCGCCAGCAGCCATCTCTCCGACCGGCGGGGTGAAAAACTGTTTTTT.

V gene TRBV10-3 combines with J gene TRBJ2-4, with D perhaps matching TRBD1 or TRBD2 (5 bases each). The assigned J gene may be wrong: the sequence end matches TRBJ2-5 better. The CDR3 covers 17 residues. Germline CDR1 reads ENHRY; CDR2 reads SYGVKD. CDR3 amino acids: CAISPSRGGLRQETQYF. The CDR3, as DNA: TGTGCCATCAGTCCATCGAGGGGTGGGCTCCGACAAGAGACCCAGTACTTC.

The DNA for the CDR3 is TGCAGTGCTCGGAGGGACAGGGACTCCTACGAGCAGTACTTC. Its protein is CSARRDRDSYEQYF. The V call is TRBV20-1, the J call TRBJ2-4, with 9 bases matching TRBD1. The DNA end favors TRBJ2-7, so the J call may be wrong. The CDR3 runs 14 residues. Germline V lookup: CDR1 DFQATT, CDR2 SNEGSKA (reference sequence).

The chain joins TRBV12-3 or TRBV12-4 to TRBJ2-1; D ambiguous. Trimming left V 2 bases short and J 4 bases short, with 9 bases between. There are 14 residues in the CDR3. CDR3 sequence reads: CASSLRAGYNEQFF. The CDR3 DNA reads as TGTGCCAGCAGTTTACGCGCCGGTTACAATGAGCAGTTCTTC.

There are a few counts of this clonotype. The chain is built from TRBV5-5 and TRBJ2-3, with a tentative D call TRBD2 (6 bases). V was cut by 4 bases and J by 4 bases, with 19 bases left in between. This CDR3 region has 16 residues. Germline V lookup: CDR1 SGHKS, CDR2 YYEKEE (reference sequence). The CDR3 region has the DNA TGTGCCAGCAGCCCTTCGATGGAGGGTGAAGCAGATACGCAGTATTTT. This gives the protein CASSPSMEGEADTQYF.

This clonotype was detected only once. The rearrangement joins TRBV24-1 to TRBJ2-2; possible D gene TRBD2, 5 bases. Germline assignment: CDR1 KGHDR and CDR2 SFDVKD. The CDR3 has 15 residues. V was pared by 3 bases and J by 2 bases, with 9 bases between. The CDR3 is CATSDLASNTGELFF. Here the CDR3 DNA reads TGTGCCACCAGTGATCTAGCTTCTAACACCGGGGAGCTGTTTTTT.

The chain recombines TRBV3-1 with TRBJ2-7, with no clear D. V shed 3 bases and J shed 2 bases, with 11 bases lying between them. The CDR3 is 14 amino acids. Germline CDR1 reads LGHDT; CDR2 reads YNNKEL (reference sequence). CDR3 in DNA: TGTGCCAGCAGCCACGGGTTGTCCACCTACGAGCAGTACTTC. This codes for CASSHGLSTYEQYF.

To note about this clonotype: A much larger clone differs by one base, so this may be a read error. The conserved phenylalanine or tryptophan normally closing the CDR3 is absent here, so this likely arose from a read error. The gene calls are TRBV12-3 or TRBV12-4 and TRBJ2-5, with 10 bases fitting TRBD2. J lost 3 bases, V lost 4 bases, and 5 bases had no gene match. CDR3 length: 15 residues. The CDR3, as DNA: TGTGCCAGCAGTTCCGGACTAGCGGCTAAAGAGACCCAGTACTGC. Translation gives CASSSGLAAKETQYC.

The J gene is TRBJ1-2, the V gene TRBV12-3 or TRBV12-4; no firm D call. The CDR3 has 13 amino acids. V was clipped by 2 bases and J by 4 bases, with 8 bases between them. Here the CDR3 reads CASSLSGPYGYTF. The DNA for the CDR3 is TGTGCCAGCAGTTTAAGCGGTCCCTATGGCTACACCTTC.

The chain recombines TRBV29-1 with TRBJ2-1; no firm D call. There are 12 residues in the CDR3. V lost 7 bases, J lost 8 bases, and 15 bases lay in between. Germline V CDR1 and CDR2: SQVTM, ANQGSEA. The DNA of the CDR3 is TGCAGCGGTGTCACTGGTAGGGATGAGCAGTTCTTC. Translated: CSGVTGRDEQFF.

The V and J genes are TRBV20-1 and TRBJ1-6, with 9 bases matching TRBD1. V was clipped by 7 bases and J by 6 bases; unmatched bases: 7. Germline V gives CDR1 DFQATT, CDR2 SNEGSKA (reference sequence). The CDR3 has 14 amino acids. The CDR3 region is CSVPGQGGNSPLHF. CDR3 DNA: TGCAGTGTCCCGGGACAGGGCGGTAATTCACCCCTCCACTTT.

This clonotype has more than one count but fewer than ten. The V gene is TRBV29-1, the J gene TRBJ2-5; no reliable D call. Germline V gene sequence: CDR1 SQVTM, CDR2 ANQGSEA. The length of the CDR3 is 12 residues. Trimming stripped 4 bases from V and 5 bases from J, with 11 bases between. The CDR3, as DNA: TGCAGCGTTGCGGTCGGAGCCGAGACCCAGTACTTC. Protein: CSVAVGAETQYF.

The rearrangement uses TRBV4-2 and TRBJ2-4, with TRBD2 matching 12 bases. The end of the DNA fits TRBJ2-7 better, so the J call may be wrong. Germline V gene sequence: CDR1 LGHNA, CDR2 YNFKEQ. CDR3 length: 21 residues. In nucleotides, the CDR3 is TGTGCCAGCAGCCAAGATACCGTCTCTAGCGGGAGGGCCTACGCGAACCTCGAGCAGTACTTC. It is translated as CASSQDTVSSGRAYANLEQYF.

Of note for this clonotype: Germline is not matched at one junction end, which may reflect a read error. V gene TRBV15 combines with J gene TRBJ2-1; 8 bases match TRBD1. This CDR3 is 15 amino acids long. Germline V gives CDR1 LNHNV, CDR2 YYDKDF (reference sequence). The CDR3 sequence: CATGRVGQDYNEQFF. DNA of the CDR3: TGTGCCACCGGCAGAGTGGGACAGGACTACAATGAGCAGTTCTTC.

The chain employs TRBV27 and TRBJ2-7; 7 bases map to TRBD2. The CDR3 has 14 residues. The J segment lost 5 bases and the V segment lost 3 bases, leaving 7 bases of the junction unmatched. Looked up from germline, CDR1 is MNHEY and CDR2 is SMNVEV (reference sequence). CDR3 amino acids: CASSFAGAVDEQYF. DNA of the CDR3: TGTGCCAGCAGTTTCGCGGGAGCCGTCGACGAGCAGTACTTC.

CDR3 residues: CATSDSTGATGLPLSGANVLTF. DNA for the CDR3: TGTGCCACCAGTGATTCAACCGGGGCGACAGGGCTCCCACTCTCTGGGGCCAACGTCCTGACTTTC. The chain has TRBV24-1 and TRBJ2-6, with 7 bases fitting TRBD1. The CDR3 has 22 amino acids. V lost 2 bases and J lost 0; bases outside the gene matches: 18. Germline V gene data show CDR1 as KGHDR and CDR2 as SFDVKD.

The chain combines TRBV9 with TRBJ1-2; the D is unclear. V lost 0 bases and J 2 bases, leaving 5 bases between the germline ends. The CDR3 extends over 13 amino acids. CDR1 SGDLS and CDR2 YYNGEE come from the germline V gene. The CDR3 DNA follows: TGTGCCAGCAGCGTAGTTCAGAACTATGGCTACACCTTC. Protein product: CASSVVQNYGYTF.

The rearrangement joins TRBV28 to TRBJ2-6; tentative D call: TRBD1 (6 bases). With 3 bases removed from V and 4 bases from J, the gap between germline ends came to 10 bases. The length of the CDR3 is 15 residues. CDR1 MDHEN and CDR2 SYDVKM come from the germline V gene. The CDR3 sequence: CASSFTGSGANVLTF. The CDR3 nucleotides are TGTGCCAGCAGTTTCACAGGGAGCGGGGCCAACGTCCTGACTTTC.

V usage is TRBV11-2 and J usage is TRBJ2-7, with 8 bases lining up with TRBD2. Germline V gene lookup returns CDR1 SGHAT and CDR2 FQNNGV. The CDR3 loop spans 16 amino acids. V lost 5 bases and J lost 6; bases outside the gene matches: 15. The CDR3 nucleotides are TGTGCCAGCAGCCCTTGGGGGCCGGGAGGGCCCCGCGAGCAGTACTTC. Encoded protein: CASSPWGPGGPREQYF. The variable domain in full, with the rest retrieved from reference TRBV11-2 and TRBJ2-7, is EAGVAQSPRYKIIEKRQSVAFWCNPISGHATLYWYQQILGQGPKLLIQFQNNGVVDDSQLPKDRFSAERLKGVDSTLKIQPAKLEDSAVYLCASSPWGPGGPREQYFGPGTRLTVT.

This clonotype turned up a few times. The gene calls are TRBV12-3 or TRBV12-4 and TRBJ1-2; D gene ambiguous. Trimming left V 3 bases short and J 5 bases short, with 10 bases between. CDR3 length: 13 amino acids. The CDR3 DNA follows: TGTGCCAGCAGTTTCGATAGGGAATATGGCTACACCTTC. Translation gives CASSFDREYGYTF.

V is TRBV10-3 and J is TRBJ1-2; 7 bases agree with TRBD1. This CDR3 is 20 amino acids long. V trimming: 6 bases; J trimming: 4 bases; junction bases outside the gene matches: 26. CDR1 ENHRY and CDR2 SYGVKD come from the germline V gene. The CDR3: CAIRGRSPGTDISGGYGYTF. DNA of the CDR3: TGTGCCATCAGAGGGAGGAGTCCTGGGACAGACATCTCAGGAGGCTATGGCTACACCTTC.